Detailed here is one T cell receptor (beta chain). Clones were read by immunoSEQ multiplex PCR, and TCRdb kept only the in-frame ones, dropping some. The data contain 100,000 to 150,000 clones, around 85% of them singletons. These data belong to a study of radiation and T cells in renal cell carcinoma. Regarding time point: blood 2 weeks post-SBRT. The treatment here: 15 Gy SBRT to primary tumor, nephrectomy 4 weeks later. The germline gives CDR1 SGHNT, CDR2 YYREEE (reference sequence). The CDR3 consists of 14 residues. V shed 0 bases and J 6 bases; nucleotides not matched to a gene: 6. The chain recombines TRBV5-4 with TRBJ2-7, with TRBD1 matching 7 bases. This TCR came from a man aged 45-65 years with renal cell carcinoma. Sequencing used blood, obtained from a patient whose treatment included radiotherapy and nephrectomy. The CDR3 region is CASSLDRGFGEQYF. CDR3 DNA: TGTGCCAGCAGCTTGGACAGGGGCTTCGGCGAGCAGTACTTC.